This record covers a single T cell receptor (beta chain). This specimen belongs to a study of blood T cell repertoires in COVID-19. Whole-study context: Acute and convalescent COVID-19 samples came from the United States, Italy and Spain. Sources were T cells, B-cell-depleted T cells, or PBMCs; the material itself was cDNA or gDNA.

TCRdb's table, derived via immunoSEQ multiplex PCR, lists solely in-frame clones and lacks some. This table has some 530,000 clones, around 85% appearing once. The sample taken for sequencing was peripheral blood. The sequence came from a human donor in a cohort sampled during active COVID-19.

CDR3 sequence reads: CASSEPRAKGYGYTF. Written as DNA, the CDR3 is TGTGCCAGCAGTGAGCCCAGGGCTAAGGGCTATGGCTACACCTTC. The genes are TRBV2 and TRBJ1-2; D possibly corresponds to TRBD1 (5 bases). This CDR3 region has 15 residues. Germline V lookup: CDR1 SNHLY, CDR2 FYNNEI. With 3 bases removed from V and 4 bases from J, the gap between germline ends came to 15 bases. Drawing the rest from reference TRBV2 and TRBJ1-2, the complete variable domain is EPEVTQTPSHQVTQMGQEVILRCVPISNHLYFYWYRQILGQKVEFLVSFYNNEISEKSEIFDDQFSVERPDGSNFTLKIRSTKLEDSAMYFCASSEPRAKGYGYTFGSGTRLTVV.